A few counts support the clone carrying this TCR beta chain. This sample was taken from a study of blood T cell repertoires in COVID-19. The germline CDR1 and CDR2 sequences are MNHNS and SASEGT. CDR3 length equals 14 residues. V shed 0 bases and J shed 4 bases, with 9 bases lying between them. Original handling: Amplified reference gene primers provided the basis for estimating nucleated cell counts. Sequenced by immunoSEQ multiplex PCR; TCRdb stores in-frame clones only, minus some. D and trimming come from the DNA, and the V and J calls and clone size come from that table. The table records almost 350,000 clones, approximately 89% of them present only once.

The chain is built from TRBV6-1 and TRBJ1-2, with D tentatively TRBD1 (5 bases). The origin of this receptor is a woman aged 60-75 years with COVID-19, enrolled during active disease. The sequencing input was peripheral blood. The CDR3 region has the DNA TGTGCCAGCAGTGAAGCTGGCAGGGTCTATGGCTACACCTTC. It is translated as CASSEAGRVYGYTF.